This T cell receptor beta chain emerged from a study of Ad26.COV2.S vaccination and SARS-CoV-2 variants. Study overall: Ad26.COV2.S given intramuscularly, once or twice 56 days apart.

Only one count was recorded for this clone. Trimming removed 2 bases from V and 9 bases from J; junction bases left unmatched: 8. The CDR3 is 16 amino acids. CDR1 SGHTA and CDR2 FQGTGA come from the germline V gene. Some clones are missing from TCRdb's copy, which holds only in-frame ones; the method was immunoSEQ multiplex PCR. The repertoire has over 300,000 clones, about 83% of them found once; the top ten carry nearly 7.5%. Regarding treatment: around 19 received Ad26.COV2.S at low or high dose, single or two shots; several received placebo; per-sample allocation not given. The investigators took samples on day 63 after the first vaccine or placebo injection. An adult aged 18-55 years in Boston served as the donor. The shot given was an Ad26 vector that makes Wuhan-strain SARS-CoV-2 spike.

The J gene is TRBJ2-1, the V gene TRBV7-3, with TRBD2 identical over 12 bases. The input for sequencing was peripheral blood, taken in a trial of Ad26.COV2.S vaccine versus placebo. This clonotype was obtained from a person between 18 and 65 years old who received the Ad26.COV2.S COVID-19 vaccine or a placebo. For the CDR3, the DNA is TGTGCCAGCAGCTTAGCCCTAGCGGGGGGGCGAGGTGAGCAGTTCTTC. Translation gives CASSLALAGGRGEQFF.